A selection of T cell receptor beta chains follows, all from one sample in a study of tumour-infiltrating T cells in Burkitt lymphoma. Produced via immunoSEQ multiplex PCR; TCRdb's table is partial and in-frame only. The data show several thousand clones, about 85% seen once. The sample consisted of tumor tissue. These receptors came from a human donor with Burkitt lymphoma. Each CDR3 is given without its conserved first and last residue.

v_call: TRBV7-9
cdr3_aa: ASSFPGQGGTQY

v_call: TRBV11-2
cdr3_aa: ASSPGVSYEQY

v_call: TRBV5-5
cdr3_aa: ASSPGAYEQY

v_call: TRBV5-6
cdr3_aa: ASSRRGGGYGYT

v_call: TRBV19
cdr3_aa: ASSQGWAGIPDTQY

v_call: TRBV6-1
cdr3_aa: ASGEQETQY

v_call: TRBV6-1
cdr3_aa: ASTLPDRVSGGYT

v_call: TRBV27
cdr3_aa: ASNNPGYNEQF

v_call: TRBV7-9
cdr3_aa: ASSLRDSSYGYT

v_call: TRBV5-1
cdr3_aa: ASSLVTDTQY

v_call: TRBV5-1
cdr3_aa: ASSLSLNQPQH

v_call: TRBV7-8
cdr3_aa: ASSSPLLVKGQNSAKNIQY

v_call: TRBV9
cdr3_aa: ASRRQGVGGANVLT

v_call: TRBV6-5
cdr3_aa: ASSYSLTSQETQY

v_call: TRBV10-3
cdr3_aa: AISEPRTSGSNEQF

v_call: TRBV9
cdr3_aa: ASSVDPGSSYNEQF

v_call: TRBV30
cdr3_aa: AWTTGGDGYT

v_call: TRBV5-4
cdr3_aa: ASSLRGLGEQY

v_call: TRBV29-1
cdr3_aa: SVSDSNQPQH

v_call: TRBV5-5
cdr3_aa: ASSLVPGLNEKLF

v_call: TRBV5-4
cdr3_aa: ASRQGSSGNTIY

v_call: TRBV6-5
cdr3_aa: ASSYSSGGANNEQF

v_call: TRBV6-5
cdr3_aa: ASTDGLLKDYT

v_call: TRBV6-5
cdr3_aa: ASTQRRGQLQH

v_call: TRBV27
cdr3_aa: ASSLSETAPQF

v_call: TRBV7-2
cdr3_aa: ASSLVQLALGEQF

v_call: TRBV7-3
cdr3_aa: ASSPGLAVFNEQF

v_call: TRBV28
cdr3_aa: ASSPTGGRNQPQH

v_call: TRBV2
cdr3_aa: ASKGTGGVETQY

v_call: TRBV13
cdr3_aa: ASSPGGIAGENLQETQY

v_call: TRBV2
cdr3_aa: ASAGGMNNQPQH

v_call: TRBV9
cdr3_aa: ASSASRDRGSYEQY

v_call: TRBV7-9
cdr3_aa: ASSLATVFKDEQF

v_call: TRBV6-4
cdr3_aa: ASSEKGNTEAF

v_call: TRBV5-6
cdr3_aa: ASSFRQTGNTEAF

v_call: TRBV10-3
cdr3_aa: AALEDRGYEQY

v_call: TRBV14
cdr3_aa: ASSQALPGRDYEQY

v_call: TRBV28
cdr3_aa: ASSSVGTGQKSYEQY

v_call: TRBV7-8
cdr3_aa: ASSFDRNSNQPQH

v_call: TRBV18
cdr3_aa: ASSPTGYNEQF

v_call: TRBV7-9
cdr3_aa: ASSLDFGSYDEQY

v_call: TRBV5-6
cdr3_aa: ASSLGLAGQPHPYGYT

v_call: TRBV5-1
cdr3_aa: ASSLVPTGDEKLF

v_call: TRBV6-6
cdr3_aa: ASSRPRDLSNEQF

v_call: TRBV11-1
cdr3_aa: ASSLAIGRADTGELF

v_call: TRBV28
cdr3_aa: ASSLSKGRSTNEKLF

v_call: TRBV5-4
cdr3_aa: ASSQVSDTQY

v_call: TRBV2
cdr3_aa: ASRALLYSQETQY

v_call: TRBV15
cdr3_aa: ATSKGYYEQY

v_call: TRBV30
cdr3_aa: AWSVSSNYGYT

v_call: TRBV9
cdr3_aa: ASSTQQGPNTGELF